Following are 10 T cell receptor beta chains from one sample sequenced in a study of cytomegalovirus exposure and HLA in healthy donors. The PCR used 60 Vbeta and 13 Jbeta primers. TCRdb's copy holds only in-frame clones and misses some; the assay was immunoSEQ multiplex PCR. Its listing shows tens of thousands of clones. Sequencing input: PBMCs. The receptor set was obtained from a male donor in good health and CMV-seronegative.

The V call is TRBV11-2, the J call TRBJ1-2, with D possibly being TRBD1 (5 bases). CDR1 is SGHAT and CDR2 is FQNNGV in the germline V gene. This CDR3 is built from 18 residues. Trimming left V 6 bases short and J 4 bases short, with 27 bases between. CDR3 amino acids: CASRFPIRQSTQGYGYTF. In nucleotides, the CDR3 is TGTGCCAGCAGATTCCCCATCCGACAGAGCACGCAGGGCTATGGCTACACCTTC.

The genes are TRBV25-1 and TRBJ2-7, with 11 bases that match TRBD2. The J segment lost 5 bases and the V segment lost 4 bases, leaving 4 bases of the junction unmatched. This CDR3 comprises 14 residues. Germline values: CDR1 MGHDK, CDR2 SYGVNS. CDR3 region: CASSATSGIHEQYF. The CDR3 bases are TGTGCCAGCAGTGCGACTAGCGGGATCCACGAGCAGTACTTC.

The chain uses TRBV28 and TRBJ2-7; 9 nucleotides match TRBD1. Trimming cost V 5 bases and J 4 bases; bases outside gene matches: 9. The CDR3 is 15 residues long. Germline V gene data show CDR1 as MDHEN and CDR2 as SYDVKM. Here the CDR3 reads CASSPAGTGYYEQYF. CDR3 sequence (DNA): TGTGCCAGCAGTCCGGCCGGGACAGGGTATTACGAGCAGTACTTC.

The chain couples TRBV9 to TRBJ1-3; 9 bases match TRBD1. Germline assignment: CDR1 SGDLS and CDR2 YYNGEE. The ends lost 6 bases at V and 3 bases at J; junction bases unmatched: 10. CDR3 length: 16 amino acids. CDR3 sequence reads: CASTRQGGRDGNTIYF. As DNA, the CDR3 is TGTGCCAGCACTCGACAGGGGGGGAGAGATGGAAACACCATATATTTT.

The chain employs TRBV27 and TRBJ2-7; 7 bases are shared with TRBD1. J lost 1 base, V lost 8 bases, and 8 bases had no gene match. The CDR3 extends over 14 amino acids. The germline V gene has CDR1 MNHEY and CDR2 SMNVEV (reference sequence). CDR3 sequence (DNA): TGTGCCAGCGCCTATGACAGGGTTTCCTACGAGCAGTACTTC. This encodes CASAYDRVSYEQYF.

This chain's CDR3 is CAIMVSSGARAYEQYF. CDR3 nucleotide sequence: TGTGCCATCATGGTATCTAGCGGGGCCCGCGCCTACGAGCAGTACTTC. The chain joins TRBV10-3 to TRBJ2-7, with TRBD2 identical over 9 bases. The germline CDR1 and CDR2 sequences are ENHRY and SYGVKD. V trimming: 7 bases; J trimming: 2 bases; junction bases outside the gene matches: 12. CDR3 length: 16 amino acids.

DNA of the CDR3: TGTGCCAGCAGCCGCCGGGATAGCGATAGATCCTACGAGCAGTACTTC. Translating it yields CASSRRDSDRSYEQYF. The V gene is TRBV7-9, the J gene TRBJ2-5; possible D gene TRBD2, 5 bases. The J call may be in error: the DNA end matches TRBJ2-7 better. Per the germline V gene, CDR1 is SEHNR and CDR2 is FQNEAQ (reference sequence). The CDR3 spans 16 residues.

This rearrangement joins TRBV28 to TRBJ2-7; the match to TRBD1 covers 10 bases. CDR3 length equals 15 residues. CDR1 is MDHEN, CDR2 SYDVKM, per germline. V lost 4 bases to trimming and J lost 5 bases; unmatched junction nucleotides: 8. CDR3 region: CASSSPGQGWDEQYF. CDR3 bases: TGTGCCAGCAGTTCGCCGGGACAGGGGTGGGACGAGCAGTACTTC. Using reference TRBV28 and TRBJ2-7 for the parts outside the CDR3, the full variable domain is DVKVTQSSRYLVKRTGEKVFLECVQDMDHENMFWYRQDPGLGLRLIYFSYDVKMKEKGDIPEGYSVSREKKERFSLILESASTNQTSMYLCASSSPGQGWDEQYFGPGTRLTVT.

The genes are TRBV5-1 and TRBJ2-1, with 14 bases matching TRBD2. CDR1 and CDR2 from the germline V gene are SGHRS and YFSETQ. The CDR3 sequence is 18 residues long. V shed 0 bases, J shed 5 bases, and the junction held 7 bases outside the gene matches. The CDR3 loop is CASSLGLAGGGLHNEQFF. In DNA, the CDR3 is TGCGCCAGCAGCTTGGGACTAGCGGGAGGGGGACTTCACAATGAGCAGTTCTTC.

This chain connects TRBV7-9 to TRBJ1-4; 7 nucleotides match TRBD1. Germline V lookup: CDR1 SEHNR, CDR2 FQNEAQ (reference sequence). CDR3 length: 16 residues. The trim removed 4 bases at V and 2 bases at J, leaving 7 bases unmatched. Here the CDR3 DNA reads TGTGCCAGCAGCTCCCCGACAGGGTTCACTAATGAAAAACTGTTTTTT. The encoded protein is CASSSPTGFTNEKLFF. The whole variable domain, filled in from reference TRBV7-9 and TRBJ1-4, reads DTGVSQNPRHKITKRGQNVTFRCDPISEHNRLYWYRQTLGQGPEFLTYFQNEAQLEKSRLLSDRFSAERPKGSFSTLEIQRTEQGDSAMYLCASSSPTGFTNEKLFFGSGTQLSVL.